This T cell receptor (beta chain) is drawn from a study of blood T cell repertoires in COVID-19 (dated by TCRdb to 2019 to 2021). Broadly, across the study: Collaborator samples came from the United States, Italy and Spain and covered acute and convalescent phases of COVID-19. Subjects who had been exposed to COVID-19, were actively infected with it, or had recovered from it provided the deeply sampled blood TCRbeta repertoires that made up the dataset. The samples were drawn from two sources: the first 160 participants of the ongoing ImmuneRACE study, and 1,200 or so subjects contributed by 6 global collaborators. The repertoires were released in a freely available public database intended as a resource for research on the immune response to SARS-CoV-2. Sample metadata almost always included a de-identified subject ID, COVID-19 status, age in years and sex. Where HLA class I and class II types were available, the types were taken from metadata supplied by the sample provider, not from assay-based typing. The prospective study material was composed of cDNA or gDNA derived from T cells, B-cell-depleted T cells, or PBMCs.

TCRbeta CDR3 regions were amplified from genomic DNA by means of the immunoSEQ Assay, a bias-controlled multiplex PCR. The authors' pipeline ran thus. Within the assay, amplification of reference gene primers was used to estimate how many nucleated cells each sample contained. Sequence reads were collapsed and filtered to measure the absolute abundance of every unique TCRbeta CDR3 rearrangement. Productive Simpson clonality was computed per sample as the square root of Simpson's diversity index over productive rearrangements. The source is immuneACCESS, and TCRdb retained only in-frame sequences with V and J called. Part of the clones is not carried over; for the studies checked, unresolved V genes explain less than half of this, and the remainder is unexplained. The V and J calls and clone size are taken from that table; D and trimming were inferred from the DNA. In all, the sample holds 95,000 to 100,000 clones, and approximately 88% of those were seen once. The top ten constitute around 15% of the sample.

What the research found in general, with its limitations: The amount of clinical and demographic metadata varied by source and participant and was provided uncurated.

At the junction V is shortened by 4 bases and J by 8 bases, with 15 bases in between. The CDR3 sequence holds 13 residues, the cysteine and phenylalanine included. Left in the record is the CDR3 DNA by itself, 39 bases read in frame from the first base. Reading the germline V gene (reference sequence) gives CDR1 SGHNT and CDR2 YYREEE. Worth noting for this clone: No cognate antigen has been identified for it. The input lacks base qualities; no much larger clone sits a single base away.

The collaborating institutions used their own protocols to collect whole blood in K2EDTA tubes. For TCRbeta analysis, collaborators shipped samples in one of three forms: frozen whole blood, isolated PBMCs, or DNA extracted from either of those sample types. This clonotype originated in a woman in her fifties or sixties with acute or convalescent COVID-19. The chain is made from TRBV5-4 and TRBJ1-2; D gene: possibly TRBD1, on 5 matching bases. The sequencing sample was made of peripheral blood. Here is the DNA: TGTGCCAGCAGCCGTGACAGACCTCGCGGCTACACCTTC. This translates into CASSRDRPRGYTF.